The entry below describes one T cell receptor beta chain. This sample's RNA came from whole unsorted tissue. Distant lung tissue was collected more than 3 cm away from the tumor edge. Newly diagnosed lung cancer patients had thoracic surgery in China, August–late 2014, without prior chemotherapy. This specimen belongs to a study of tumor and adjacent non-tumor tissue in lung cancer. CDR3 size: 13 residues. The germline CDR1 and CDR2 sequences are MNHNY and SVGAGI (reference sequence). TCRbeta libraries were built with three rounds of nested PCR, modified from ARM-PCR. In TCRdb, the multiplex PCR reads were re-called with MiXCR into one record per CDR3 protein. The sample lists around 75,000 distinct CDR3 sequences, around 65% occurring once.

The chain combines TRBV6-6 with TRBJ2-3; D is possibly TRBD1 or TRBD2 (6 bases each). This clonotype originated in a woman aged 50 to 60 with non-small cell lung cancer. Material for sequencing was distant non-tumor lung tissue. DNA of the CDR3: TGTGCTAGCGGTTACCAGGGGACAGATACGCAGTATTTT. Protein: CASGYQGTDTQYF.